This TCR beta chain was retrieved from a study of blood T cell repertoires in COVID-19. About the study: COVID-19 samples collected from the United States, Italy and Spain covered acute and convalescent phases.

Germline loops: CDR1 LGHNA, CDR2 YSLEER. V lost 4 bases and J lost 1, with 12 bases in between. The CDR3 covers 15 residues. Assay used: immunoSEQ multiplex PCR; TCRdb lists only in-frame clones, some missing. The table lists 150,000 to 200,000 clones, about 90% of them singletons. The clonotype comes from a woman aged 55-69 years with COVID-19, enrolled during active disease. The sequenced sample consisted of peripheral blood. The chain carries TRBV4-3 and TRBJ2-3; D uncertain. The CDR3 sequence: CASSLSMLGTDTQYF. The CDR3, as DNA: TGCGCCAGCAGCCTTAGTATGCTGGGCACAGATACGCAGTATTTT.